This T cell receptor beta chain was identified in a study of CD8+ T cells in alopecia areata. RNA was extracted and reverse transcribed into cDNA as the sequencing template. Profiled with immunoSEQ multiplex PCR; TCRdb holds only in-frame clones, not every one. The sample lists about 140,000 clones; 62% were seen once. This clone was seen more than once but under ten times. CDR1 and CDR2 from the germline V gene are SGHVS and FQNEAQ. Deletions cut 0 bases from V and 0 bases from J, with 6 bases between. The CDR3 loop spans 15 amino acids. The sample consisted of CD8+ T cells sorted from blood. The rearrangement links TRBV7-8 to TRBJ1-3, with D hard to call. The TCR originated in a human donor in good health. Written as DNA, the CDR3 is TGTGCCAGCAGCTTAGCACACAACTCTGGAAACACCATATATTTT. Residues: CASSLAHNSGNTIYF.